This TCR beta chain is drawn from a study of T cells in Graves' hyperthyroidism and ophthalmopathy. Overall study results and limits: Ophthalmopathy and stable hyperthyroidism were separated by a 13 V-J model.

There were TCR beta CDR3 regions amplified from RNA transcripts. First-round RT-PCR with HTBI primers amplified the TCR CDR3 region. TCRdb re-called the multiplex PCR reads through MiXCR, storing one row per CDR3 protein. The sample yields under 350,000 distinct CDR3 sequences, roughly 18% seen once. There are many counts of this clonotype. The antigen remains unidentified. With 0 bases removed from V and 1 base from J, the gap between germline ends came to 6 bases. CDR1 is DFQATT, CDR2 SNEGSKA, per germline (reference sequence). The CDR3 covers 13 residues. 8.5 to 10 ml of fresh peripheral blood supplied the PBMCs.

V and J are TRBV20-1 and TRBJ1-1; D gene ambiguous. This sequence was found in a woman aged 50 to 60 with Graves' hyperthyroidism. Specimen: blood. The CDR3 nucleotides read TGCAGTGCTAGAGATCCTTGGAACACTGAAGCTTTCTTT. This translates into CSARDPWNTEAFF.